These 6 T cell receptor beta chains originate from one sample sequenced in a study of T cell repertoires in cytomegalovirus infection. TCRdb analysed the reads with MiXCR anew, one entry per CDR3 protein. The sample has about 320,000 distinct CDR3 sequences, 8% to 10% seen once. Source material: PBMCs. The receptors stem from a human donor in good health (CMV status not recorded). Some clones in this sample may be carry-over from other donors' samples.

This chain links TRBV7-2 with TRBJ1-3; a weak D match, TRBD1 (6 bases). V dropped 8 bases and J dropped 4 bases, with 15 bases sitting between them. There are 14 residues in the CDR3. Germline loops: CDR1 SGHTA, CDR2 FQGNSA. The CDR3 nucleotides are TGTGCCAGCGGTCTGGGGGGCGGCGGAAACACCATATATTTT. Residues: CASGLGGGGNTIYF. Complete variable domain (other parts from reference TRBV7-2 and TRBJ1-3): GAGVSQSPSNKVTEKGKDVELRCDPISGHTALYWYRQSLGQGLEFLIYFQGNSAPDKSGLPSDRFSAERTGGSVSTLTIQRTQQEDSAVYLCASGLGGGGNTIYFGEGSWLTVV.

This clonotype was seen a handful of times. This chain uses TRBV20-1 with TRBJ1-1, with D maybe TRBD1 (5 bases). Looked up from germline, CDR1 is DFQATT and CDR2 is SNEGSKA (reference sequence). CDR3 length equals 14 residues. The V end lost 6 bases, the J end lost 0 bases, and 14 bases lay between the germline ends. The CDR3 region is CSARDGSMNTEAFF. As DNA, the CDR3 is TGCAGTGCGCGGGACGGCTCCATGAACACTGAAGCTTTCTTT.

Many counts were recorded for this clonotype. This chain connects TRBV30 to TRBJ2-2; D unresolved. Germline assignment: CDR1 GTSNPN and CDR2 SVGIG (reference sequence). CDR3 size: 14 residues. Trimming cost V 4 bases and J 5 bases, with 14 bases left between them. The CDR3 coding sequence is TGTGCCTGGAATAAGGGCGTTCTTACCGGGGAGCTGTTTTTT. Protein: CAWNKGVLTGELFF.

The chain is built from TRBV12-3 or TRBV12-4 and TRBJ1-2; no clear D. The V end was cut by 8 bases, the J end by 5 bases, with 18 bases between. CDR3 length: 14 amino acids. CDR3 in amino acids: CASSSGVGLYGYTF. The DNA for the CDR3 is TGTGCCAGCTCCTCCGGGGTGGGTCTGTATGGCTACACCTTC.

V gene TRBV7-9 combines with J gene TRBJ1-2, with 10 bases matching TRBD1. Looked up from germline, CDR1 is SEHNR and CDR2 is FQNEAQ (reference sequence). V was pared by 5 bases and J by 3 bases, with 6 bases of the junction left unmatched. This CDR3 has 15 amino acids. In nucleotides, the CDR3 is TGTGCCAGCAGCCTGACAGGGGGCCTGGACTATGGCTACACCTTC. Its protein is CASSLTGGLDYGYTF.

This clonotype was seen at least ten times. V is TRBV7-2 and J is TRBJ2-1; 15 bases fit TRBD2. V trimming: 6 bases; J trimming: 0 bases; junction bases outside the gene matches: 9. This CDR3 spans 19 amino acids. Germline lookup yields CDR1 SGHTA and CDR2 FQGNSA. The CDR3 reads CASRPGTSGRRGSYNEQFF. DNA for the CDR3: TGTGCCAGCAGGCCCGGGACTAGCGGGAGGCGTGGCTCCTACAATGAGCAGTTCTTC.